This TCR beta chain was sequenced in a study of blood T cells in healthy people across ages. CDR3 length: 16 amino acids. V gave up 4 bases and J gave up 5 bases; unmatched junction bases: 10. Germline CDR1 reads SGDLS; CDR2 reads YYNGEE. PCR was performed a second time for roughly 7 to 11 cycles using a sample-barcoded 5' primer and a J-beta primer mix. One entry per CDR3 protein results from TCRdb running MiXCR on the 5' RACE reads. The sample consists of about 1.4 million distinct CDR3 sequences, roughly 60% of them appearing once. This chain uses TRBV9 with TRBJ2-5, with TRBD2 matching over 11 bases. The receptor was derived from a man aged 18 to 29 in good health. Sequencing was carried out using blood. DNA for the CDR3: TGTGCCAGCAGCCTCCCGGCTGGGACTAGCGGTGAGACCCAGTACTTC. Translation: CASSLPAGTSGETQYF.